A single sample gave rise to the 9 T cell receptor beta chains below, sequenced in a study of T cell responses to AZD1222 COVID-19 vaccine. Data came from immunoSEQ multiplex PCR; TCRdb stores just in-frame clones and leaves some out. The sample includes 70,000 to 95,000 clones, over 75% seen only once; the top ten take 4% to 5.5%. The sequencing used peripheral blood, collected on day 0 of MenACWY control vaccination. These receptors all come from an adult in good health.

The genes are TRBV28 and TRBJ1-1; 8 bases are shared with TRBD1. This CDR3 is 14 amino acids long. Germline V gene sequence: CDR1 MDHEN, CDR2 SYDVKM. Trimming took 8 bases from V and 1 from J; bases not matched to a gene: 6. CDR3 loop: CASLSGTGNTEAFF. CDR3 bases: TGTGCCAGCCTTTCCGGGACAGGGAACACTGAAGCTTTCTTT. The full variable domain, its missing parts supplied by reference TRBV28 and TRBJ1-1, is DVKVTQSSRYLVKRTGEKVFLECVQDMDHENMFWYRQDPGLGLRLIYFSYDVKMKEKGDIPEGYSVSREKKERFSLILESASTNQTSMYLCASLSGTGNTEAFFGQGTRLTVV.

The V and J genes are TRBV6-2 or TRBV6-3 and TRBJ2-7; 7 bases fit TRBD1. V lost 2 bases and J lost 1; bases outside the gene matches: 8. CDR1 is MNHEY and CDR2 is SVGEGT in the germline V gene. The CDR3 spans 16 residues. CDR3: CASSYKTGPASYEQYF. CDR3 in DNA: TGTGCCAGCAGTTACAAGACAGGGCCGGCATCCTACGAGCAGTACTTC.

This chain uses TRBV2 with TRBJ1-1, with a weak D call TRBD1 (5 bases). CDR1 and CDR2 (germline): SNHLY, FYNNEI. The CDR3 sequence is 14 residues long. Trimming took 7 bases from V and 0 from J, leaving 12 bases between them. The CDR3 protein is CASTKDSLNTEAFF. CDR3 coding DNA: TGTGCCAGCACTAAAGACAGCTTGAACACTGAAGCTTTCTTT. The full variable domain, rest sourced from reference TRBV2 and TRBJ1-1, is EPEVTQTPSHQVTQMGQEVILRCVPISNHLYFYWYRQILGQKVEFLVSFYNNEISEKSEIFDDQFSVERPDGSNFTLKIRSTKLEDSAMYFCASTKDSLNTEAFFGQGTRLTVV.

The chain uses TRBV7-2 and TRBJ1-2, with D possibly TRBD1 on 5 matching bases. CDR3 size: 15 residues. Germline-derived CDR1 and CDR2 are SGHTA and FQGNSA. Trimming left V 2 bases short and J 4 bases short, with 14 bases between. Here the CDR3 reads CASSLLRGVAYGYTF. The CDR3 bases are TGTGCCAGCAGCTTATTAAGAGGGGTGGCCTATGGCTACACCTTC. The full variable domain, rest sourced from reference TRBV7-2 and TRBJ1-2, is GAGVSQSPSNKVTEKGKDVELRCDPISGHTALYWYRQSLGQGLEFLIYFQGNSAPDKSGLPSDRFSAERTGGSVSTLTIQRTQQEDSAVYLCASSLLRGVAYGYTFGSGTRLTVV.

The chain has TRBV13 and TRBJ2-7, with 8 bases aligning to TRBD2. The CDR3 contains 13 residues. Germline CDR1 and CDR2: PRHDT and FYEKMQ (reference sequence). The V and J ends lost 11 bases and 1 base, in that order; junction bases with no gene match: 7. This CDR3 is CALGGGGSYEQYF. The DNA for the CDR3 is TGTGCCCTAGGTGGCGGGGGGTCCTACGAGCAGTACTTC.

The chain links TRBV3-1 (or the pseudogene TRBV3-2) to TRBJ2-3, with D perhaps TRBD2 (6 bases). Deletions cut 3 bases from V and 7 bases from J, with 14 bases between. CDR3 length equals 14 residues. CDR1 and CDR2 (germline): LGHDT, YNNKEL (reference sequence). The CDR3 DNA follows: TGTGCCAGCAGCCAGGAAGCGCTAGCGTATACGCAGTATTTT. Encoded protein: CASSQEALAYTQYF.

CDR3 nucleotides: TGTGCCAGCAGCTTTGGACAGACAAACTATGGCTACACCTTC. It codes for CASSFGQTNYGYTF. This chain uses TRBV7-8 with TRBJ1-2; D is perhaps TRBD1 (6 bases). With 3 bases removed from V and 2 bases from J, the gap between germline ends came to 10 bases. The CDR3 loop spans 14 amino acids. Germline V CDR1 and CDR2: SGHVS, FQNEAQ.

V and J are TRBV9 and TRBJ1-1; no firm D call. This CDR3 has 15 amino acids. Germline-derived CDR1 and CDR2 are SGDLS and YYNGEE. V was shortened by 3 bases and J by 0 bases, with 12 bases between the two germline ends. The CDR3 nucleotides read TGTGCCAGCAGCGCCCCCCCGGGGATGAACACTGAAGCTTTCTTT. Amino acid sequence: CASSAPPGMNTEAFF.

This clone was seen only once. The chain uses TRBV19 and TRBJ1-5; D may be TRBD1 (6 bases). Germline V CDR1 and CDR2: LNHDA, SQIVND (reference sequence). The CDR3 is 16 residues long. V was cut by 3 bases and J by 4 bases, with 16 bases left in between. The CDR3 coding sequence is TGTGCCAGTAGTATTCGGGGAGACAGGAATAATCAGCCCCAGCATTTT. Its translation is CASSIRGDRNNQPQHF. The whole variable domain, remainder taken from reference TRBV19 and TRBJ1-5, is DGGITQSPKYLFRKEGQNVTLSCEQNLNHDAMYWYRQDPGQGLRLIYYSQIVNDFQKGDIAEGYSVSREKKESFPLTVTSAQKNPTAFYLCASSIRGDRNNQPQHFGDGTRLSIL.